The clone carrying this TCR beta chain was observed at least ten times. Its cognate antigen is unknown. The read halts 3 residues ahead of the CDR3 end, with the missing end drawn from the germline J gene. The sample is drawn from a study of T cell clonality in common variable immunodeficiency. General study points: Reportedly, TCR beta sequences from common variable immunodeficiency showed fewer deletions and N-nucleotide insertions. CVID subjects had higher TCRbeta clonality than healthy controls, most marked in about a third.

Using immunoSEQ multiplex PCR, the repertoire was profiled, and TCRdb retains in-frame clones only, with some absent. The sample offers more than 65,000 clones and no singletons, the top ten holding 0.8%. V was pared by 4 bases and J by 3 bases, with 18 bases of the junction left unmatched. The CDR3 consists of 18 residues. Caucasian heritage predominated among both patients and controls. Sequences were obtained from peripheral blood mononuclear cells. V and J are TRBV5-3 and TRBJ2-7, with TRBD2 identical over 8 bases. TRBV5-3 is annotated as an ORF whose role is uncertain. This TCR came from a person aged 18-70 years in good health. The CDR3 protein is CARSRRRQLADGNYEQYF. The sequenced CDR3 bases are TGTGCCAGAAGCAGAAGGCGCCAACTAGCGGACGGTAACTACGAG.